This TCR beta chain was obtained from a study of cytomegalovirus exposure and HLA in healthy donors. The CDR3 length is 13 residues. V was trimmed by 4 bases and J by 4 bases, leaving 13 bases between them. CDR1 GTSNPN and CDR2 SVGIG come from the germline V gene (reference sequence). Overall study results and limits: Immune exposure data for these donors was limited to CMV serostatus. Most CMV-associated TCR beta chains were later found to appear HLA-restricted.

This PCR relied on a set of 60 Vbeta primers and 13 Jbeta primers. The table came from immunoSEQ multiplex PCR; TCRdb's copy has only in-frame clones and leaves some out. This sample's clone table lists approximately 50,000 clones. As for this clone: Antigen specificity is unknown.

The receptor was derived from a woman between 35 and 50 years old in good health and CMV-seronegative. This chain connects TRBV30 to TRBJ2-5; D perhaps matches TRBD2 (5 bases). The specimen was PBMCs. The CDR3: CAWNGDLGETQYF. In DNA, the CDR3 is TGTGCCTGGAACGGGGATTTGGGAGAGACCCAGTACTTC.